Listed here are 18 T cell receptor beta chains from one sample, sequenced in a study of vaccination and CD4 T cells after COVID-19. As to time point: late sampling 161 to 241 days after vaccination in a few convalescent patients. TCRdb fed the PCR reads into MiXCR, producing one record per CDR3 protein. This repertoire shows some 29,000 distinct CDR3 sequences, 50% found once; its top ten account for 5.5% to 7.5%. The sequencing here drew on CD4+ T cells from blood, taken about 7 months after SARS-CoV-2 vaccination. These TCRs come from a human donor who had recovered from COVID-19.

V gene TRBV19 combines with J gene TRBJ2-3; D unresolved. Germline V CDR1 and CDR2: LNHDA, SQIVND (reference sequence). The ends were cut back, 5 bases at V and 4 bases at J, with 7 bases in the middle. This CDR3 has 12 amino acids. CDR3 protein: CASSASPDTQYF. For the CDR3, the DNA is TGTGCCAGTAGTGCCTCCCCAGATACGCAGTATTTT.

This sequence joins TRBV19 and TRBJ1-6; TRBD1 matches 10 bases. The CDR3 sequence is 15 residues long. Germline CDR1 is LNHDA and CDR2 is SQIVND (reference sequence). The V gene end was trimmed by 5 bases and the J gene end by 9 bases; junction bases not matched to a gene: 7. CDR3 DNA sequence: TGTGCCAGTAGTCGGGGGACAGGGGCTGCTTCACCCCTCCACTTT. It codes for CASSRGTGAASPLHF.

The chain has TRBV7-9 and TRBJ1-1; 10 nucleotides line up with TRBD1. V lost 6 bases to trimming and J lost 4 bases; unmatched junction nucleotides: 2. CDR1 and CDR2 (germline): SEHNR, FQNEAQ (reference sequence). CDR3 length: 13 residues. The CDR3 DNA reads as TGTGCCAGCAGTCGGACAGGGGGCACTGAAGCTTTCTTT. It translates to CASSRTGGTEAFF. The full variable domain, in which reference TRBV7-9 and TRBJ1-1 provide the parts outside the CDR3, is DTGVSQNPRHKITKRGQNVTFRCDPISEHNRLYWYRQTLGQGPEFLTYFQNEAQLEKSRLLSDRFSAERPKGSFSTLEIQRTEQGDSAMYLCASSRTGGTEAFFGQGTRLTVV.

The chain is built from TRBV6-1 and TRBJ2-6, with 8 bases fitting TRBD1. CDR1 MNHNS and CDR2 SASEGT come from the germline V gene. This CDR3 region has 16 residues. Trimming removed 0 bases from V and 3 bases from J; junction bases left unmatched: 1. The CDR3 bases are TGTGCCAGCAGTGAAGCACAGGGGGATGGGGCCAACGTCCTGACTTTC. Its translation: CASSEAQGDGANVLTF.

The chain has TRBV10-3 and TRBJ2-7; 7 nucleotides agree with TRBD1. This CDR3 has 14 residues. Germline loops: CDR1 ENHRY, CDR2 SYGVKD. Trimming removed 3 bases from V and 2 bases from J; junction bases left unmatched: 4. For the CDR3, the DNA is TGTGCCATCAGTGAAAACAGGGGAACCTACGAGCAGTACTTC. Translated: CAISENRGTYEQYF.

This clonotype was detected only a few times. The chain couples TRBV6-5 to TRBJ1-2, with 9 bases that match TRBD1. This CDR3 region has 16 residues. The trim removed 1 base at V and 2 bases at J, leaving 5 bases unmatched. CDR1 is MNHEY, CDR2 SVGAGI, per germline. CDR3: CASSYYSGTGNYGYTF. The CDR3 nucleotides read TGTGCCAGCAGTTACTATTCCGGGACAGGGAACTATGGCTACACCTTC.

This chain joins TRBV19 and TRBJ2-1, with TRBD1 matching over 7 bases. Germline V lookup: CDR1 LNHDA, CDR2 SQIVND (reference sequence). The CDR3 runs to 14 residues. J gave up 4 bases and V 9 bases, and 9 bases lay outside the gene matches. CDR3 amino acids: CASDAGTAYNEQFF. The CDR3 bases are TGTGCCAGCGATGCAGGGACAGCATACAATGAGCAGTTCTTC.

In DNA, the CDR3 is TGTGCCAGCAGTCGACAGGGAGATGGCTACACCTTC. Translated: CASSRQGDGYTF. The chain carries TRBV6-1 and TRBJ1-2, with TRBD1 matching 7 bases. Germline CDR1 is MNHNS and CDR2 is SASEGT. CDR3 length: 12 amino acids. The trim removed 5 bases at V and 6 bases at J, leaving 3 bases unmatched.

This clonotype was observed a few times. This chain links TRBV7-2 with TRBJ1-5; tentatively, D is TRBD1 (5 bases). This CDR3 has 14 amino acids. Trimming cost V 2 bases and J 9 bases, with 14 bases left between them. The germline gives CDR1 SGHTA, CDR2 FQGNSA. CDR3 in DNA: TGTGCCAGCAGCTTAATACCGGGGCCCTCGCCCCAGCATTTT. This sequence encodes CASSLIPGPSPQHF.

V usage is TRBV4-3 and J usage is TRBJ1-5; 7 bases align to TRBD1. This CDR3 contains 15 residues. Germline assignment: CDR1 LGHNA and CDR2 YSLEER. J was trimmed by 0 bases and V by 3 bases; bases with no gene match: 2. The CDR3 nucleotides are TGCGCCAGCAGCCAGTACAGGGGTAGCAATCAGCCCCAGCATTTT. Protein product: CASSQYRGSNQPQHF.

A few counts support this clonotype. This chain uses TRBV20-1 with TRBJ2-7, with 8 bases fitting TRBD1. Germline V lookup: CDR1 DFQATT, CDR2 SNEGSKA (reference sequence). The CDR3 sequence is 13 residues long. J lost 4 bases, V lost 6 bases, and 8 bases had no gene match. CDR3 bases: TGCAGTGCGGAAAAGACAGGGGTGTACGAGCAGTACTTC. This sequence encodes CSAEKTGVYEQYF.

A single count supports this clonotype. CDR3 residues: CASSQGLPNANTGELFF. CDR3 DNA sequence: TGTGCCAGCAGCCAGGGACTACCAAACGCGAACACCGGGGAGCTGTTTTTT. The V and J genes are TRBV11-1 and TRBJ2-2; the match to TRBD2 covers 7 bases. The germline CDR1 and CDR2 sequences are SGHAT and FQDESV (reference sequence). CDR3 length equals 17 residues. Germline trimming cut 5 bases from V and 0 bases from J; bases unmatched to any gene: 9.

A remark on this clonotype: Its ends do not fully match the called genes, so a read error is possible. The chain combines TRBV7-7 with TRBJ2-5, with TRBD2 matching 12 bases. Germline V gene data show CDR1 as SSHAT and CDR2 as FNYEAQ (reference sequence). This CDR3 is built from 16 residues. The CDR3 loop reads CASSLSRTSGTETQYF. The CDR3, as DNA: TGTGCTAGCAGCTTATCGAGGACTAGCGGGACGGAGACCCAGTACTTC.

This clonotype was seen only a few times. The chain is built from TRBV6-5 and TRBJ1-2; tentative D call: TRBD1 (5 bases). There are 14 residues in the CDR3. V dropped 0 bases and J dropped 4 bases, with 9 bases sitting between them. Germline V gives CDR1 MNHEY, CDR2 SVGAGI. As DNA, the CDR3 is TGTGCCAGCAGTTACTCAAAGGGGATCTATGGCTACACCTTC. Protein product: CASSYSKGIYGYTF.

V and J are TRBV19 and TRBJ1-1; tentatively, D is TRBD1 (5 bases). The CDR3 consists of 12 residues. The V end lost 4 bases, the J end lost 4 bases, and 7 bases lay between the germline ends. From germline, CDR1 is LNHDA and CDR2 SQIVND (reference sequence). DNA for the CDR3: TGTGCCAGTAGTACCGGGACCACTGAAGCTTTCTTT. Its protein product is CASSTGTTEAFF.

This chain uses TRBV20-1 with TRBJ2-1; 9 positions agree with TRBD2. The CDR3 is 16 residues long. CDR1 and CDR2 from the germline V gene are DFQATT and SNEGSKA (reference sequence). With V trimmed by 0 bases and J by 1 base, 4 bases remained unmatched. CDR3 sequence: CSARDFSGSSYNEQFF. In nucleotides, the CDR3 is TGCAGTGCTAGAGATTTTAGCGGGAGTTCCTACAATGAGCAGTTCTTC.

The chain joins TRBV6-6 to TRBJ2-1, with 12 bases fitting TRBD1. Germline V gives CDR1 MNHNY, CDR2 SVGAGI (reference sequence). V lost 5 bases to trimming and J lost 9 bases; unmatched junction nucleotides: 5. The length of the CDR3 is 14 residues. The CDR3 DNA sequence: TGTGCCAGCAGTCCTCCGGGACAGGGGGCTGAGCAGTTCTTC. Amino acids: CASSPPGQGAEQFF.

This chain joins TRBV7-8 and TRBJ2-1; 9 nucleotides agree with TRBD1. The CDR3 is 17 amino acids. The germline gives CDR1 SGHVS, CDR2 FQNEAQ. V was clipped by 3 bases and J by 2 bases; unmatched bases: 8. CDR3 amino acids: CASSLDGTGFPYNEQFF. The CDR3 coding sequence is TGTGCCAGCAGCTTGGATGGGACAGGGTTCCCCTACAATGAGCAGTTCTTC.